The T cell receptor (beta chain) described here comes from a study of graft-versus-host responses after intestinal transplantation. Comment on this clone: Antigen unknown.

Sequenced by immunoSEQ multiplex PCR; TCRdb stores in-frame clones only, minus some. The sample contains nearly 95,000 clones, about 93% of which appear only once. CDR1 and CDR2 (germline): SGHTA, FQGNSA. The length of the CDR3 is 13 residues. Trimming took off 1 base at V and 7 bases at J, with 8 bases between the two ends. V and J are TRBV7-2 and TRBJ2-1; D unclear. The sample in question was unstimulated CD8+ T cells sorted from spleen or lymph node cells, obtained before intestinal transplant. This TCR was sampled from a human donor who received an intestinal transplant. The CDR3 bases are TGTGCCAGCAGCTTAGGAGTTCTTAATGAGCAGTTCTTC. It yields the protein CASSLGVLNEQFF.